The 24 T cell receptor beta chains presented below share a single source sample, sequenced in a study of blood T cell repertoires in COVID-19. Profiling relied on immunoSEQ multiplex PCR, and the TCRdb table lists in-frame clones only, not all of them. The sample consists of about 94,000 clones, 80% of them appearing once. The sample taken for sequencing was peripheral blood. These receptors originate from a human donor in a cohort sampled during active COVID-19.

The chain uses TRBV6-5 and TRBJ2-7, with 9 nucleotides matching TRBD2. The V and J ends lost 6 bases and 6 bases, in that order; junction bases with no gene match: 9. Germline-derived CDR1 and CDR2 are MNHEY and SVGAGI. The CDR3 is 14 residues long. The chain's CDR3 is CASSPRAGGREQYF. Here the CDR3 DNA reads TGTGCCAGCAGCCCACGGGCGGGAGGGCGCGAGCAGTACTTC.

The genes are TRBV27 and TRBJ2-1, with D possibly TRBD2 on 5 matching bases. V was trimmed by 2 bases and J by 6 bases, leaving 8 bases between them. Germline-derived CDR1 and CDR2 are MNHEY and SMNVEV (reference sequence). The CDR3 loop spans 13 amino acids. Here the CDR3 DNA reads TGTGCCAGCAGTTTAGGCGGGCGCAATGAGCAGTTCTTC. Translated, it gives CASSLGGRNEQFF.

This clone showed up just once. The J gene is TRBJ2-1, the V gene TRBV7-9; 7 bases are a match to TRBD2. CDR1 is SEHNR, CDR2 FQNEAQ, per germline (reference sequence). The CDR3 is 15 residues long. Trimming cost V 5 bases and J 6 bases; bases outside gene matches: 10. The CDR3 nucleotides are TGTGCCAGCAGCCCCCTCCGGGGAGGGCCCAATGAGCAGTTCTTC. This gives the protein CASSPLRGGPNEQFF.

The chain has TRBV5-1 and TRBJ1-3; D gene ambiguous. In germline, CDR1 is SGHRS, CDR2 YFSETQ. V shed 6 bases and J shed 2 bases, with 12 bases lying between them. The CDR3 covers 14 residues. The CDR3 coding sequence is TGCGCCAGCACCGTGGGTGAGGCTGGAAACACCATATATTTT. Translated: CASTVGEAGNTIYF. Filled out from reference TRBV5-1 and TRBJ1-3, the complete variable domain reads KAGVTQTPRYLIKTRGQQVTLSCSPISGHRSVSWYQQTPGQGLQFLFEYFSETQRNKGNFPGRFSGRQFSNSRSEMNVSTLELGDSALYLCASTVGEAGNTIYFGEGSWLTVV.

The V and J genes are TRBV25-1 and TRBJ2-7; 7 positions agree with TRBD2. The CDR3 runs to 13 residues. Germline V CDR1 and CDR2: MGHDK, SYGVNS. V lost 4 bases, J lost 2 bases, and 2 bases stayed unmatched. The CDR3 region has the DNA TGTGCCAGCAGTGGAGCGGGACCCTACGAGCAGTACTTC. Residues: CASSGAGPYEQYF.

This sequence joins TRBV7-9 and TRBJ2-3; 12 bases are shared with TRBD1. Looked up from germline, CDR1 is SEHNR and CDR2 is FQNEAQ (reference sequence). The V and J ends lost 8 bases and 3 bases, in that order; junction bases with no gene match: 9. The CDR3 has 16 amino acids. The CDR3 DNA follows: TGTGCCAGCCTGGAGGGGGACAGGGGGCTGACAGATACGCAGTATTTT. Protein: CASLEGDRGLTDTQYF.

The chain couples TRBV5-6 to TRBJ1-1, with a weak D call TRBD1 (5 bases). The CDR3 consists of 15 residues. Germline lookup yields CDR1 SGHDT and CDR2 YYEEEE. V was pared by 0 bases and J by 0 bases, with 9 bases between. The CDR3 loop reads CASSLVREVNTEAFF. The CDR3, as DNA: TGTGCCAGCAGCTTGGTCAGGGAAGTGAACACTGAAGCTTTCTTT.

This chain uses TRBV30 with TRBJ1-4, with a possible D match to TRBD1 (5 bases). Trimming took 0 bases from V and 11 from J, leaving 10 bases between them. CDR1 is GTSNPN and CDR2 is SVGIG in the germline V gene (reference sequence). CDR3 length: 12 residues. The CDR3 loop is CAWSVGEEKLFF. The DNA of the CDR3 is TGTGCCTGGAGTGTGGGGGAGGAGAAACTGTTTTTT. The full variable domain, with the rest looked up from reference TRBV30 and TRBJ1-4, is SQTIHQWPATLVQPVGSPLSLECTVEGTSNPNLYWYRQAAGRGLQLLFYSVGIGQISSEVPQNLSASRPQDRQFILSSKKLLLSDSGFYLCAWSVGEEKLFFGSGTQLSVL.

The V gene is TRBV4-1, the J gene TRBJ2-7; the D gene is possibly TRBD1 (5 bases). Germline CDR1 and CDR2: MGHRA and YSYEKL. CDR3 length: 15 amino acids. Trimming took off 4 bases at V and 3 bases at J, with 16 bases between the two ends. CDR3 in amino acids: CASSLATRQIYEQYF. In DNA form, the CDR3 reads TGCGCCAGCAGCCTGGCCACTCGACAGATCTACGAGCAGTACTTC.

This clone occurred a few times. In nucleotides, the CDR3 is TGTGCCAGTAGTGCGACTAGCGGGACCGTTGGGGAGCAGTTCTTC. Amino acid sequence: CASSATSGTVGEQFF. The chain links TRBV19 to TRBJ2-1; 11 bases align to TRBD2. The CDR3 is 15 amino acids. V shed 5 bases and J 10 bases; nucleotides not matched to a gene: 10. Germline CDR1 reads LNHDA; CDR2 reads SQIVND (reference sequence).

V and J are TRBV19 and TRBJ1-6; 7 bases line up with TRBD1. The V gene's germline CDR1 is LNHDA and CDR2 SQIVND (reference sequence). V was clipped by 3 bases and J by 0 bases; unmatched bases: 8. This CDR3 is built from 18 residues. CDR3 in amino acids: CASSIDRVSSSYNSPLHF. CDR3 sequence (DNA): TGTGCCAGTAGTATCGACAGGGTATCAAGCTCCTATAATTCACCCCTCCACTTT.

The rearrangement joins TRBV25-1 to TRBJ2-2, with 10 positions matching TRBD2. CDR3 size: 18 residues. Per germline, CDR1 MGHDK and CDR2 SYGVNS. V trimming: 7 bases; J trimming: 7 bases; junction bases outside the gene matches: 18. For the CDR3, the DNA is TGTGCCAGCACGCCATCTCTAGTAGCGGGAGGTCTTGACGGGGAGCTGTTTTTT. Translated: CASTPSLVAGGLDGELFF.

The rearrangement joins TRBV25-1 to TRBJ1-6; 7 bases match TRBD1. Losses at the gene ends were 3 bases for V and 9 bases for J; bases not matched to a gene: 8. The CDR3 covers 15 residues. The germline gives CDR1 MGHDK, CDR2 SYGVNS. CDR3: CASSETSNRGSPLHF. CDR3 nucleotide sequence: TGTGCCAGCAGTGAGACCTCAAACAGGGGTTCACCCCTCCACTTT.

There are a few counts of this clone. CDR3 DNA: TGTGCCATCAGATCGGGATCGAACACCGGGGAGCTGTTTTTT. The encoded protein is CAIRSGSNTGELFF. The chain uses TRBV10-3 and TRBJ2-2; a weak D match, TRBD2 (5 bases). Looked up from germline, CDR1 is ENHRY and CDR2 is SYGVKD. The V gene lost 6 bases and the J gene lost 0 bases, with 8 bases spanning the gap. CDR3 size: 14 residues.

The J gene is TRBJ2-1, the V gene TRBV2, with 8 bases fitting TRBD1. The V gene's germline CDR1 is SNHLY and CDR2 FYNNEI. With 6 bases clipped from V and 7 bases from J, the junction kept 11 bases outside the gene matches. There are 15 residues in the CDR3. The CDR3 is CASRSTGGRGNEQFF. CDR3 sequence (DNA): TGTGCCAGCAGGTCTACAGGGGGGCGTGGGAATGAGCAGTTCTTC.

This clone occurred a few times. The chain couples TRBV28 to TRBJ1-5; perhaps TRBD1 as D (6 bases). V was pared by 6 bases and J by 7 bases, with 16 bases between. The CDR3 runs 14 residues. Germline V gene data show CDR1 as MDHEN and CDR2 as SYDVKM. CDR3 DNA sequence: TGTGCCAGCAGGCCTCAGGGGACGAAACAGCCCCAGCATTTT. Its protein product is CASRPQGTKQPQHF.

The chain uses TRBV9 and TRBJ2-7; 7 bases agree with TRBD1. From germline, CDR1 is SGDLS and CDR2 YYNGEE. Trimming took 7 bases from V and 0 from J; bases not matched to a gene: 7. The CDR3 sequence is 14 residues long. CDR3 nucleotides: TGTGCCAGCTCGCGGACAGGCAACTCCTACGAGCAGTACTTC. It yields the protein CASSRTGNSYEQYF.

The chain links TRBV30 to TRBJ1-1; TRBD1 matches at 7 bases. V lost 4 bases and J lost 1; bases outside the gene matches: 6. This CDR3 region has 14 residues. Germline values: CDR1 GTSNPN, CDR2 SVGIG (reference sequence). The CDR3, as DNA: TGTGCCTGGACCTTCTACAGGGGGAACACTGAAGCTTTCTTT. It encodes CAWTFYRGNTEAFF. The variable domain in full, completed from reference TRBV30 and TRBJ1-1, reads SQTIHQWPATLVQPVGSPLSLECTVEGTSNPNLYWYRQAAGRGLQLLFYSVGIGQISSEVPQNLSASRPQDRQFILSSKKLLLSDSGFYLCAWTFYRGNTEAFFGQGTRLTVV.

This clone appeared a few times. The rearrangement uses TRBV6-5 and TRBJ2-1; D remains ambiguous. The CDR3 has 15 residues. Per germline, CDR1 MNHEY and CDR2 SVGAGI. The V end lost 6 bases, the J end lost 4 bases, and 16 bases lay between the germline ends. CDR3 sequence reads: CASSPVSVSYNEQFF. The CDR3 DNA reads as TGTGCCAGCAGCCCGGTGAGCGTTTCGTACAATGAGCAGTTCTTC.

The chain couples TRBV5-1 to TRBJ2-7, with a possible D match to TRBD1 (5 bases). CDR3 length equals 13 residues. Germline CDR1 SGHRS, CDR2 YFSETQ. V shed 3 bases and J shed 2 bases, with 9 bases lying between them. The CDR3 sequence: CASSYGQAYEQYF. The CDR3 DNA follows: TGCGCCAGCAGCTACGGACAAGCCTACGAGCAGTACTTC.

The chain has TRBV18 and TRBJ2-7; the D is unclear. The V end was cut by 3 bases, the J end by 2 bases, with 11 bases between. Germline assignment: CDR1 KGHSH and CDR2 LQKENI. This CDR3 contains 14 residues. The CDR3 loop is CASSPQYTTYEQYF. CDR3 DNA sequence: TGTGCCAGCTCACCTCAATACACGACCTACGAGCAGTACTTC. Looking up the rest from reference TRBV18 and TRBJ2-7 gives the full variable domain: NAGVMQNPRHLVRRRGQEARLRCSPMKGHSHVYWYRQLPEEGLKFMVYLQKENIIDESGMPKERFSAEFPKEGPSILRIQQVVRGDSAAYFCASSPQYTTYEQYFGPGTRLTVT.

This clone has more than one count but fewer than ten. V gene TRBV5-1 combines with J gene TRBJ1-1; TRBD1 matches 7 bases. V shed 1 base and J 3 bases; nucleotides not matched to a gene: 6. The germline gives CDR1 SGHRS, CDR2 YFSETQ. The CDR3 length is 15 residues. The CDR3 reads CASSLLGTGDTEAFF. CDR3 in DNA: TGCGCCAGCAGCTTGTTGGGTACAGGGGACACTGAAGCTTTCTTT.

Written as DNA, the CDR3 is TGTGCCAGCAGCCCAGGACAGGGGTTCGGCTATGGCTACACCTTC. It codes for CASSPGQGFGYGYTF. This chain uses TRBV7-3 with TRBJ1-2, with 9 positions matching TRBD1. The CDR3 totals 15 residues. Germline trimming cut 5 bases from V and 4 bases from J; bases unmatched to any gene: 8. CDR1 and CDR2 from the germline V gene are SGHTA and FQGTGA.

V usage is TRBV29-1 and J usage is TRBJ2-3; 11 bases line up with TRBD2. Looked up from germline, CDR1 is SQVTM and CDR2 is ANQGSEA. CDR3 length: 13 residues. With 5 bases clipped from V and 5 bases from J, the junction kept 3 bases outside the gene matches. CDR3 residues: CSVTGTSGDTQYF. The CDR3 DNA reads TGCAGCGTTACCGGGACTAGCGGAGATACGCAGTATTTT.